This T cell receptor (beta chain) was captured by sequencing in a study of blood T cell repertoires in COVID-19. Only in-frame clones appear in the TCRdb table, and some are missing; sequencing was by immunoSEQ multiplex PCR. Of fewer than 150,000 clones listed, 70% to 80% are singletons. The V end was cut by 2 bases, the J end by 4 bases, with 6 bases between. The CDR3 is 13 amino acids. Germline V gives CDR1 MRHNA, CDR2 SNTAGT. This sequence was found in a human donor in a cohort sampled during active COVID-19. Sequencing was performed on peripheral blood. This rearrangement joins TRBV6-4 to TRBJ1-5, with D unclear. The CDR3 loop is CASSDELNQPQHF. CDR3 DNA: TGTGCCAGCAGTGACGAGTTAAATCAGCCCCAGCATTTT.